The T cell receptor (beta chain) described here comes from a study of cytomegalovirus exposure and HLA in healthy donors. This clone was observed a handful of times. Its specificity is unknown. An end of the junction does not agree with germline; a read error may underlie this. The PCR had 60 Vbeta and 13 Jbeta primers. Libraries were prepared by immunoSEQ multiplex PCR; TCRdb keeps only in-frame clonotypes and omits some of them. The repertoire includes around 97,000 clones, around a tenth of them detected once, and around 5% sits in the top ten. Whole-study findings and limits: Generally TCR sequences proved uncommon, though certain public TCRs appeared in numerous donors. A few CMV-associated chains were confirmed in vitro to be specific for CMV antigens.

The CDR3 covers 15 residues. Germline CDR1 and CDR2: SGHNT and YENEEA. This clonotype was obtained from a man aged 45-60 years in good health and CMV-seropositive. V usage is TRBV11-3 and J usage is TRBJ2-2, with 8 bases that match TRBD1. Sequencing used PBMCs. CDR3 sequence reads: CASSLEGQVPGELFF. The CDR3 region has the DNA TGTGCCAGCAGCCTAGAGGGACAGGTCCCCGGGGAGCTGTTTTTT.